The 25 T cell receptor beta chains below were found in one sample sequenced in a study of molecular identifiers for immune sequencing clone quantification (dated by TCRdb to about 2018). Receptors were amplified or captured by PCR. Reads for this sample came from a NextSeq 500. TCRdb ran its own pipeline on the public reads, namely fastp trimming at Q25 and MiXCR clone calling, and kept in-frame beta chains. For every CDR3 protein sequence, its rows merge into one entry that carries the most common genes and DNA. This sample gives under 800,000 distinct CDR3 sequences in total; around 25% of them show up just once. Of the sample, 0.78% falls within the top ten clones. Sequences were obtained from naive CD8+ T cells from blood, with Jurkat cell RNA spiked in. The cell subset or site label on this specimen signifies: FACS-sorted CD8+CD4-CCR7+CD45RA+ naive T cells. These receptors were taken from a human donor in good health. Some libraries in this study had Jurkat cell RNA spiked in.

The table lists this clonotype with a few counts. The CDR3 protein is CASSYSESELAKNIQYF. CDR3 DNA sequence: TGTGCCAGCAGTTACTCGGAGTCGGAATTAGCCAAAAACATTCAGTACTTC. The genes are TRBV6-2 or TRBV6-3 and TRBJ2-4, with D unresolved. The length of the CDR3 is 17 residues. Per germline, CDR1 MNHEY and CDR2 SVGEGT. The V end lost 0 bases, the J end lost 0 bases, and 12 bases lay between the germline ends.

The chain joins TRBV27 to TRBJ2-7; D is unresolved. Trimming removed 5 bases from V and 2 bases from J, with 13 bases in between. The CDR3 sequence is 14 residues long. Germline V gives CDR1 MNHEY, CDR2 SMNVEV (reference sequence). The CDR3 loop reads CASSPYRGAYEQYF. As DNA, the CDR3 is TGTGCCAGCAGTCCGTATCGTGGGGCCTACGAGCAGTACTTC.

A few counts support this clonotype. V is TRBV2 and J is TRBJ2-7; D gene ambiguous. The germline gives CDR1 SNHLY, CDR2 FYNNEI. V was clipped by 2 bases and J by 4 bases, with 6 bases between them. The CDR3 consists of 12 residues. The CDR3 sequence: CASSEILYEQYF. CDR3 DNA sequence: TGTGCCAGCAGTGAAATTCTGTACGAGCAGTACTTC. Supplemented by reference TRBV2 and TRBJ2-7, the full variable domain reads EPEVTQTPSHQVTQMGQEVILRCVPISNHLYFYWYRQILGQKVEFLVSFYNNEISEKSEIFDDQFSVERPDGSNFTLKIRSTKLEDSAMYFCASSEILYEQYFGPGTRLTVT.

About this clonotype itself: A clone one base away is much larger, so this may be a read error. The missing conserved phenylalanine or tryptophan at the end of this CDR3 makes a read error likely. The V call is TRBV9, the J call TRBJ1-1; 7 nucleotides line up with TRBD1. Trimming cost V 3 bases and J 5 bases; bases outside gene matches: 7. CDR1 and CDR2 (germline): SGDLS, YYNGEE. The CDR3 is 14 amino acids. The CDR3 coding sequence is TGTGCCAGCAGCGCGGGGGACAGTTGGACTGAAGCTTTCCTT. Its protein product is CASSAGDSWTEAFL.

The genes are TRBV28 and TRBJ1-1; TRBD1 agrees at 9 bases. The J segment lost 4 bases and the V segment lost 5 bases, leaving 8 bases of the junction unmatched. Germline V gene lookup returns CDR1 MDHEN and CDR2 SYDVKM. The CDR3 length is 15 residues. The CDR3 region is CASSPRTGVITEAFF. The CDR3 coding sequence is TGTGCCAGCAGTCCCCGGACAGGGGTTATCACTGAAGCTTTCTTT.

This clonotype was seen many times. The chain carries TRBV25-1 and TRBJ2-7; 8 bases match TRBD1. The CDR3 runs 16 residues. V shed 2 bases, J shed 0 bases, and the junction held 6 bases outside the gene matches. Germline CDR1 and CDR2: MGHDK and SYGVNS. CDR3 residues: CASSETGTGVSYEQYF. The CDR3 DNA is TGTGCCAGCAGTGAAACCGGGACAGGAGTCTCCTACGAGCAGTACTTC.

The chain combines TRBV9 with TRBJ1-1; D unresolved. The germline V and J ends were trimmed by 0 bases and 4 bases, with 7 bases remaining between them. There are 13 residues in the CDR3. Germline CDR1 SGDLS, CDR2 YYNGEE. The CDR3: CASSVGCSTEAFF. Written as DNA, the CDR3 is TGTGCCAGCAGCGTAGGGTGTAGCACTGAAGCTTTCTTT.

This clonotype was counted a few times. The CDR3 bases are TGTGCCAGCAGCCCAGGACAGCGTTACGGCTACGAGCAGTACTTC. Protein: CASSPGQRYGYEQYF. J is TRBJ2-7 and V is TRBV3-1; D is possibly TRBD1 (6 bases). This CDR3 contains 15 residues. Germline lookup yields CDR1 LGHDT and CDR2 YNNKEL (reference sequence). Trimming took 4 bases from V and 3 from J, leaving 16 bases between them.

This clonotype was counted between two and nine times. This chain joins TRBV9 and TRBJ1-1; D remains ambiguous. CDR1 and CDR2 (germline): SGDLS, YYNGEE. The CDR3 is made up of 13 amino acids. The germline V and J ends were trimmed by 4 bases and 8 bases, with 15 bases remaining between them. CDR3 amino acids: CASSPVVWGEAFF. The CDR3 nucleotides are TGTGCCAGCAGCCCCGTAGTATGGGGAGAAGCTTTCTTT.

The rearrangement joins TRBV12-3 or TRBV12-4 to TRBJ2-7; D uncertain. Trimming removed 4 bases at V and 7 bases at J, with 14 bases between. The CDR3 totals 13 residues. CDR3: CASSSDLPSEQYF. The DNA for the CDR3 is TGTGCCAGCAGTTCGGACCTCCCCTCGGAGCAGTACTTC.

For this clonotype: This may be a read error, as it is one base from a much larger clone. CDR3 residues: CAGSLDRDREAFF. The CDR3, as DNA: TGTGCCGGCAGCTTAGACCGGGACAGGGAAGCTTTCTTT. V gene TRBV7-9 combines with J gene TRBJ1-1; 8 nucleotides agree with TRBD1. The CDR3 length is 13 residues. Germline values: CDR1 SEHNR, CDR2 FQNEAQ (reference sequence).

This clonotype was counted a single time. A much bigger clone sits one base away, suggesting this may be a read error. This CDR3 fails to terminate in the conserved phenylalanine or tryptophan, so it likely reflects a read error. V is TRBV5-1 and J is TRBJ2-7, with D unresolved. The CDR3 is made up of 12 amino acids. V was cut by 3 bases and J by 2 bases, with 6 bases left in between. The germline V gene has CDR1 SGHRS and CDR2 YFSETQ. Written as DNA, the CDR3 is TGCGCCAGCAGCTCCAGCCCCTACGAGCAGTACTCC. Amino acid sequence: CASSSSPYEQYS.

The rearrangement joins TRBV6-1 to TRBJ2-5; 13 bases fit TRBD2. The CDR3 is 20 amino acids. Germline values: CDR1 MNHNS, CDR2 SASEGT. V gave up 1 base and J gave up 5 bases; unmatched junction bases: 16. In nucleotides, the CDR3 is TGTGCCAGCAGTGAAGGGGAGGGGACTAGCGGGACCCATTCCAGGGAGACCCAGTACTTC. Its translation is CASSEGEGTSGTHSRETQYF.

This clonotype was observed a handful of times. The chain links TRBV7-2 to TRBJ2-3; tentatively, D is TRBD2 (5 bases). Germline loops: CDR1 SGHTA, CDR2 FQGNSA. Trimming shortened V by 6 bases and J by 5 bases, and 12 bases separated the two germline ends. The CDR3 covers 13 residues. CDR3 in amino acids: CASRRLLEDTQYF. In DNA form, the CDR3 reads TGTGCCAGCAGACGACTACTTGAAGATACGCAGTATTTT.

For this clonotype: Given a much more abundant clone one base away, this may be a read error. The rearrangement links TRBV27 to TRBJ2-3, with TRBD2 matching 10 bases. After removal of 5 bases from V and 2 bases from J, the junction contained 10 bases not matched to a gene. This CDR3 contains 17 residues. The germline V gene encodes CDR1 MNHEY and CDR2 SMNVEV (reference sequence). The CDR3 is CASSQPGLAWHTDTQYF. The DNA of the CDR3 is TGTGCCAGCAGTCAACCGGGACTAGCGTGGCACACAGATACGCAGTATTTT.

This clonotype has a count of ten or more. This chain joins TRBV6-2 or TRBV6-3 and TRBJ2-6; D possibly uses TRBD1 or TRBD2 (6 bases each). The ends were cut back, 5 bases at V and 12 bases at J, with 17 bases in the middle. The CDR3 contains 14 residues. Germline lookup yields CDR1 MNHEY and CDR2 SVGEGT. CDR3 residues: CASSPKGGLFVLTF. Here the CDR3 DNA reads TGTGCCAGCAGTCCAAAAGGGGGGCTATTCGTCCTGACTTTC.

Points on this clonotype: The junction and the germline gene differ at one end; a read error may be behind it. The V gene is TRBV7-9, the J gene TRBJ2-3; TRBD2 aligns across 8 bases. Germline assignment: CDR1 SEHNR and CDR2 FQNEAQ (reference sequence). This CDR3 contains 16 residues. The CDR3 sequence is CASSSRLAIGLDTRYF. The CDR3 coding sequence is TGTGCCAGCAGCTCCCGACTAGCGATAGGGTTGGATACGCGGTATTTT. The whole variable domain, filled in from reference TRBV7-9 and TRBJ2-3, reads DTGVSQNPRHKITKRGQNVTFRCDPISEHNRLYWYRQTLGQGPEFLTYFQNEAQLEKSRLLSDRFSAERPKGSFSTLEIQRTEQGDSAMYLCASSSRLAIGLDTRYFGPGTRLTVL.

In this sample, this clonotype turned up many times. J is TRBJ2-7 and V is TRBV7-9; no definite D call. The V and J ends lost 4 bases and 2 bases respectively, with 12 bases between them. This CDR3 spans 14 amino acids. From germline, CDR1 is SEHNR and CDR2 FQNEAQ (reference sequence). CDR3 DNA: TGTGCCAGCAGCTCGACAATTAAGGCCTACGAGCAGTACTTC. Protein product: CASSSTIKAYEQYF. Looking up the rest from reference TRBV7-9 and TRBJ2-7 gives the full variable domain: DTGVSQNPRHKITKRGQNVTFRCDPISEHNRLYWYRQTLGQGPEFLTYFQNEAQLEKSRLLSDRFSAERPKGSFSTLEIQRTEQGDSAMYLCASSSTIKAYEQYFGPGTRLTVT.

Ten or more counts support this clonotype. One end of the junction does not line up with germline, which may come from a read error. The rearrangement uses TRBV19 and TRBJ2-7; D remains unclear. The V gene's germline CDR1 is LNHDA and CDR2 SQIVND (reference sequence). The CDR3 is made up of 13 amino acids. The CDR3 DNA sequence: TGTGCCAGTAGTACGACCTCCTCCTCCGAGCAGTACTTC. Protein sequence: CASSTTSSSEQYF. Based on the CDR3 plus reference TRBV19 and TRBJ2-7, the full variable domain is DGGITQSPKYLFRKEGQNVTLSCEQNLNHDAMYWYRQDPGQGLRLIYYSQIVNDFQKGDIAEGYSVSREKKESFPLTVTSAQKNPTAFYLCASSTTSSSEQYFGPGTRLTVT.

The V and J genes are TRBV19 and TRBJ2-1; D is ambiguous. From germline, CDR1 is LNHDA and CDR2 SQIVND (reference sequence). Trimming took off 10 bases at V and 3 bases at J, with 19 bases between the two ends. The CDR3 has 15 residues. The CDR3 region is CATSPTESVYNEQFF. In DNA form, the CDR3 reads TGTGCCACCAGTCCTACAGAATCAGTCTACAATGAGCAGTTCTTC. Drawing the rest from reference TRBV19 and TRBJ2-1, the complete variable domain is DGGITQSPKYLFRKEGQNVTLSCEQNLNHDAMYWYRQDPGQGLRLIYYSQIVNDFQKGDIAEGYSVSREKKESFPLTVTSAQKNPTAFYLCATSPTESVYNEQFFGPGTRLTVL.

This clonotype was seen ten or more times. This chain connects TRBV7-8 to TRBJ2-7; D is possibly TRBD1 or TRBD2 (5 bases each). Germline CDR1 and CDR2: SGHVS and FQNEAQ. Trimming removed 1 base at V and 6 bases at J, with 13 bases between. CDR3 length: 14 amino acids. The CDR3 DNA reads as TGTGCCAGCAGCTTAGGGATCCGGGACCCCGAGCAGTACTTC. It is translated as CASSLGIRDPEQYF.

The chain carries TRBV5-4 and TRBJ2-6, with D perhaps TRBD1 or TRBD2 (5 bases each). Trimming took 4 bases from V and 0 from J, leaving 11 bases between them. CDR3 length: 16 amino acids. CDR1 is SGHNT and CDR2 is YYREEE in the germline V gene (reference sequence). The CDR3 is CASSLRGGSGANVLTF. The CDR3 nucleotides read TGTGCCAGCAGCCTCCGGGGCGGCTCTGGGGCCAACGTCCTGACTTTC. The full variable domain, completed using reference TRBV5-4 and TRBJ2-6, is ETGVTQSPTHLIKTRGQQVTLRCSSQSGHNTVSWYQQALGQGPQFIFQYYREEENGRGNFPPRFSGLQFPNYSSELNVNALELDDSALYLCASSLRGGSGANVLTFGAGSRLTVL.

As for this clonotype: A read error may account for a junction end that differs from germline. The chain uses TRBV9 and TRBJ2-3; no reliable D call. The CDR3 has 15 residues. Germline CDR1 reads SGDLS; CDR2 reads YYNGEE. CDR3 residues: CASSVDWAATDTQCF. CDR3 in DNA: TGTGCCAGCAGCGTAGACTGGGCGGCCACAGATACGCAGTGTTTT.

A note on this clonotype: This may be a read error, as it is one base from a much larger clone. This rearrangement joins TRBV20-1 to TRBJ2-3; 15 nucleotides align to TRBD2. CDR3 length: 20 residues. V was clipped by 3 bases and J by 4 bases; unmatched bases: 17. In germline, CDR1 is DFQATT, CDR2 SNEGSKA (reference sequence). CDR3 loop: CSASNLPGLAGGHAADTQYF. As DNA, the CDR3 is TGCAGTGCTAGCAATTTACCGGGACTAGCGGGAGGCCATGCAGCAGATACGCAGTATTTT.

This clonotype was seen only a few times. The rearrangement joins TRBV3-1 to TRBJ2-7; D might be TRBD1 (6 bases). V shed 2 bases and J shed 6 bases, with 11 bases lying between them. Germline CDR1 LGHDT, CDR2 YNNKEL (reference sequence). CDR3 length: 13 amino acids. The CDR3 is CASSQYMGAEQYF. DNA of the CDR3: TGTGCCAGCAGCCAATACATGGGGGCCGAGCAGTACTTC.